Listed below are T cell receptor beta chains from one sample, sequenced in a study of OX40 agonist ivuxolimab in advanced cancers. The protocol was immunoSEQ multiplex PCR, while the TCRdb copy is restricted to in-frame clones and leaves out a portion. The sample shows fewer than 85,000 clones, about nine tenths of them seen only once. The sample was CD4+ or CD8+ T cells sorted from blood, taken in a trial of the OX40 agonist ivuxolimab. The receptors derive from an adult with an advanced solid tumor such as melanoma, head and neck, liver or kidney cancer. CDR3s include the opening cysteine and the closing phenylalanine or tryptophan. Each record gives: clone size, J gene, CDR3 length, D gene, V gene, CDR3 protein, CDR3 DNA. D genes are given only for firm matches. Some rows have no size entry. The others give once, few or many, or a class for an expanded clone.

abundance: .; j_gene: TRBJ1-2; len: 13; d_gene: .; v_gene: TRBV6-5; CDR3aa: CASSYSGGYGYTF; CDR3nt: TGTGCCAGCAGTTACTCAGGAGGATATGGCTACACCTTC
abundance: .; j_gene: TRBJ1-1; len: 14; d_gene: .; v_gene: TRBV6-5; CDR3aa: CASSNRIGDTEAFF; CDR3nt: TGTGCCAGCAGTAACAGGATAGGCGACACTGAAGCTTTCTTT
abundance: once; j_gene: TRBJ1-2; len: 15; d_gene: TRBD1; v_gene: TRBV4-2; CDR3aa: CASSQDLQGAVGYTF; CDR3nt: TGTGCCAGCAGCCAAGACCTACAGGGGGCGGTGGGCTACACCTTC
abundance: .; j_gene: TRBJ1-1; len: 14; d_gene: .; v_gene: TRBV6-5; CDR3aa: CASSYPDKNSEAFF; CDR3nt: TGTGCCAGCAGTTACCCTGACAAGAACAGTGAAGCTTTCTTT
abundance: few; j_gene: TRBJ1-1; len: 11; d_gene: .; v_gene: TRBV30; CDR3aa: CAWSVGGEAFF; CDR3nt: TGTGCCTGGAGTGTGGGGGGGGAAGCTTTCTTT
abundance: .; j_gene: TRBJ1-1; len: 13; d_gene: .; v_gene: TRBV28; CDR3aa: CAFGRIGNTEAFF; CDR3nt: TGTGCCTTCGGAAGGATCGGGAACACTGAAGCTTTCTTT
abundance: .; j_gene: TRBJ2-5; len: 15; d_gene: TRBD2; v_gene: TRBV5-1; CDR3aa: CASSLSSGYQETQYF; CDR3nt: TGCGCCAGCAGCCTCTCTAGCGGGTACCAAGAGACCCAGTACTTC
abundance: few; j_gene: TRBJ1-3; len: 14; d_gene: .; v_gene: TRBV6-1; CDR3aa: CAGTKEYSGNTIYF; CDR3nt: TGTGCCGGAACCAAGGAGTACTCTGGAAACACCATATATTTT
abundance: .; j_gene: TRBJ1-6; len: 15; d_gene: .; v_gene: TRBV30; CDR3aa: CAWSGGSGRGSPLHF; CDR3nt: TGTGCCTGGAGCGGGGGTAGCGGAAGGGGTTCACCCCTCCACTTT
abundance: .; j_gene: TRBJ2-1; len: 15; d_gene: TRBD2; v_gene: TRBV11-3; CDR3aa: CASSIRLAGGNEQFF; CDR3nt: TGTGCCAGCAGCATCAGACTAGCGGGAGGAAATGAGCAGTTCTTC
abundance: few; j_gene: TRBJ1-6; len: 15; d_gene: TRBD1; v_gene: TRBV7-9; CDR3aa: CASSPRDRLNSPLHF; CDR3nt: TGTGCCAGCAGCCCCCGGGACAGGCTTAATTCACCCCTCCACTTT